This T cell receptor (beta chain) was identified during a study of vaccination and CD4 T cells after COVID-19. Overall study: No peptide, an HIV-1 Nef pool, or a CEFX pool was what each control culture received.

The germline CDR1 and CDR2 sequences are DFQATT and SNEGSKA (reference sequence). V was cut by 5 bases and J by 5 bases, with 21 bases left in between. CDR3 size: 15 residues. The Oncomine TCR Beta short-read assay sequenced DNA from cultured CD4+ T cells. One entry per CDR3 protein, called by TCRdb with MiXCR from the PCR reads. The sample holds about 20,000 distinct CDR3 sequences; 50% are singletons and the top ten take around 6.3%. A remark on this clonotype: Its cognate antigen is unknown.

Study outcomes and limitations: Convalescent patients' median share of reactive clones seen only post-vaccination was 70% to 90%.

As to treatment: roughly 11-day PBMC culture with coronavirus spike peptide pools or control peptides (ViraFEST assay). About 2.1 million PBMCs were grown per well alongside 8.5 to 10 IU/ml IL-2 and around 9.6 ug/ml peptide pools. From the roughly ten-day cultures, CD4+ T cells were isolated by negative selection. The V and J genes are TRBV20-1 and TRBJ2-5, with D unresolved. The source of this sequence is a human donor who had recovered from COVID-19. The material sequenced was CD4+ T cells from blood, cultured in vitro. The CDR3 coding sequence is TGCAGTGCTGTGGACGCAGGTCGCATTCGGGAGACCCAGTACTTC. It is translated as CSAVDAGRIRETQYF.